What follows are 22 T cell receptor beta chains derived from one specimen sequenced in a study of metastatic and nonmetastatic thyroid tumors. Patients had received no treatment of any kind before thyroid surgery. TCRdb called clones again from the PCR reads with MiXCR. The sample has about 38,000 clones, about 25% seen once; the top ten hold about 8.9%. Material for sequencing was blood. These TCRs come from a female donor with papillary thyroid cancer or a benign thyroid nodule (not recorded which). Some clones in this sample may be carry-over from other donors' samples.

In this sample, this clone turned up many times. This chain uses TRBV6-6 with TRBJ2-5; D is uncertain. Trimming removed 1 base at V and 5 bases at J, with 17 bases between. Germline-derived CDR1 and CDR2 are MNHNY and SVGAGI (reference sequence). The length of the CDR3 is 16 residues. CDR3 coding DNA: TGTGCCAGCAGTTACTTGAGCGCCCTCCGGAACGAGACCCAGTACTTC. The encoded protein is CASSYLSALRNETQYF.

The chain employs TRBV30 and TRBJ2-5; a possible D gene is TRBD1 (6 bases). CDR3 length: 14 amino acids. Trimming left V 7 bases short and J 5 bases short, with 20 bases between. The germline V gene has CDR1 GTSNPN and CDR2 SVGIG (reference sequence). CDR3 region: CAYKDRGSLETQYF. Written as DNA, the CDR3 is TGTGCCTACAAGGATAGGGGGTCTTTGGAGACCCAGTACTTC.

This clone was seen a handful of times. The chain uses TRBV28 and TRBJ1-1; no firm D call. CDR1 and CDR2 from the germline V gene are MDHEN and SYDVKM. The CDR3 sequence is 16 residues long. V was trimmed by 8 bases and J by 1 base, leaving 20 bases between them. The chain's CDR3 is CASGGVNFLRNTEAFF. CDR3 in DNA: TGTGCCAGCGGTGGGGTAAACTTTCTAAGGAACACTGAAGCTTTCTTT.

The J gene is TRBJ2-7, the V gene TRBV18; 9 bases map to TRBD1. After removal of 2 bases from V and 5 bases from J, the junction contained 4 bases not matched to a gene. Germline V lookup: CDR1 KGHSH, CDR2 LQKENI. This CDR3 comprises 14 residues. The CDR3 DNA follows: TGTGCCAGCTCACCAATAGGGACAGGGAACGAGCAGTACTTC. It is translated as CASSPIGTGNEQYF. The whole variable domain, filled in from reference TRBV18 and TRBJ2-7, reads NAGVMQNPRHLVRRRGQEARLRCSPMKGHSHVYWYRQLPEEGLKFMVYLQKENIIDESGMPKERFSAEFPKEGPSILRIQQVVRGDSAAYFCASSPIGTGNEQYFGPGTRLTVT.

This chain connects TRBV6-1 to TRBJ1-6, with no clear D. V dropped 7 bases and J dropped 6 bases, with 13 bases sitting between them. This CDR3 spans 14 amino acids. The germline CDR1 and CDR2 sequences are MNHNS and SASEGT. CDR3 nucleotides: TGTGCCAGCACCAAAGTGGGGAGTAATTCACCCCTCCACTTT. This sequence encodes CASTKVGSNSPLHF.

This clone was seen a handful of times. Just one base apart from a much larger clone, this may be a read error. The chain couples TRBV6-2 or TRBV6-3 to TRBJ2-3; no definite D call. The V end was cut by 5 bases, the J end by 8 bases, with 11 bases between. Germline V CDR1 and CDR2: MNHEY, SVGEGT. The CDR3 spans 12 residues. CDR3 sequence (DNA): TGTGCCAGCAGTAGGTATATGGGTACGCAGTATTTT. This codes for CASSRYMGTQYF.

Points on this clone: At one boundary the junction diverges from the germline segment, which might be a read error. The V call is TRBV9, the J call TRBJ2-2; D is possibly TRBD1 (6 bases). Germline CDR1 reads SGDLS; CDR2 reads YYNGEE. The CDR3 is made up of 13 amino acids. The CDR3 is CANSATGTWELFF. The CDR3 nucleotides are TGTGCCAACAGCGCAACAGGGACCTGGGAGCTGTTTTTT. The entire variable domain, with the rest obtained from reference TRBV9 and TRBJ2-2, is as follows: DSGVTQTPKHLITATGQRVTLRCSPRSGDLSVYWYQQSLDQGLQFLIQYYNGEERAKGNILERFSAQQFPDLHSELNLSSLELGDSALYFCANSATGTWELFFGEGSRLTVL.

This chain uses TRBV18 with TRBJ1-3; D possibly corresponds to TRBD1 (5 bases). Per the germline V gene, CDR1 is KGHSH and CDR2 is LQKENI. CDR3 length: 16 residues. Trimming pared 1 base from V and 0 bases from J, leaving 10 bases between. DNA of the CDR3: TGTGCCAGCTCACCACGAAAAGACAGCTCTGGAAACACCATATATTTT. Residues: CASSPRKDSSGNTIYF.

V is TRBV7-8 and J is TRBJ1-5, with D hard to call. CDR3 length: 14 residues. CDR1 and CDR2 from the germline V gene are SGHVS and FQNEAQ. V was trimmed by 4 bases and J by 5 bases, leaving 12 bases between them. DNA of the CDR3: TGTGCCAGCAGCTCGCGGAGATTTGATCAGCCCCAGCATTTT. Residues: CASSSRRFDQPQHF.

The chain is built from TRBV7-8 and TRBJ1-1; 9 bases line up with TRBD1. The CDR3 has 18 residues. Unmatched junction bases numbered 14, after V lost 1 base and J lost 5 bases. CDR1 is SGHVS and CDR2 is FQNEAQ in the germline V gene. CDR3 region: CASSLGGWDRVKRTEAFF. The CDR3 nucleotides read TGTGCCAGCAGCTTAGGTGGTTGGGACAGGGTTAAGAGGACTGAAGCTTTCTTT.

This clone was counted at least ten times. CDR3: CASSISRGETQYF. The CDR3 DNA follows: TGTGCCAGTAGTATTTCTAGGGGGGAGACCCAGTACTTC. This chain links TRBV19 with TRBJ2-5; perhaps TRBD1 as D (6 bases). Germline-derived CDR1 and CDR2 are LNHDA and SQIVND (reference sequence). This CDR3 region has 13 residues. Deletions cut 3 bases from V and 5 bases from J, with 10 bases between.

V usage is TRBV18 and J usage is TRBJ1-1; 7 bases are shared with TRBD1. This CDR3 is built from 14 residues. V trimming: 3 bases; J trimming: 8 bases; junction bases outside the gene matches: 9. The germline CDR1 and CDR2 sequences are KGHSH and LQKENI. The DNA for the CDR3 is TGTGCCAGCTCACCGGCCCCAGGGGGGCACGAAGCTTTCTTT. Its translation: CASSPAPGGHEAFF.

The genes are TRBV6-1 and TRBJ1-1; a possible D gene is TRBD1 (6 bases). V was clipped by 6 bases and J by 11 bases, with 16 bases between them. CDR1 and CDR2 from the germline V gene are MNHNS and SASEGT. The CDR3 has 12 amino acids. CDR3 protein: CASRAPGVTAFF. Written as DNA, the CDR3 is TGTGCCAGCAGAGCTCCAGGGGTGACCGCTTTCTTT.

The rearrangement joins TRBV4-3 to TRBJ2-5; 10 bases line up with TRBD2. The V segment lost 0 bases and the J segment 7 bases; nucleotides outside the gene matches: 8. Germline V lookup: CDR1 LGHNA, CDR2 YSLEER. The CDR3 is made up of 16 amino acids. The CDR3 spells CASSQDLSGGDGTQYF. CDR3 DNA: TGCGCCAGCAGCCAAGATCTAAGCGGGGGGGACGGGACCCAGTACTTC.

The sample holds many counts of this clone. J is TRBJ2-1 and V is TRBV7-2, with 14 bases fitting TRBD2. V lost 2 bases and J lost 7; bases outside the gene matches: 7. The V gene's germline CDR1 is SGHTA and CDR2 FQGNSA. CDR3 size: 17 residues. The CDR3 here is CASSLQGLAGVGNEQFF. The CDR3 coding sequence is TGTGCCAGCAGCTTACAGGGACTAGCGGGGGTGGGGAATGAGCAGTTCTTC.

In this sample, this clone turned up many times. The chain employs TRBV6-1 and TRBJ2-1, with TRBD1 matching over 9 bases. Trimming cost V 11 bases and J 7 bases; bases outside gene matches: 6. This CDR3 has 12 residues. The germline V gene has CDR1 MNHNS and CDR2 SASEGT. The CDR3 DNA follows: TGTGCCGGCGGACAGGGGTTGAATGAGCAGTTCTTC. Its translation: CAGGQGLNEQFF.

The genes are TRBV19 and TRBJ2-1; 9 bases line up with TRBD2. The ends lost 8 bases at V and 10 bases at J; junction bases unmatched: 15. The CDR3 extends over 15 amino acids. Per the germline V gene, CDR1 is LNHDA and CDR2 is SQIVND (reference sequence). The DNA for the CDR3 is TGTGCCAGTGCCCACCGAGCCGGGACTAGCTACGAGCAGTTCTTC. Amino acids: CASAHRAGTSYEQFF.

CDR3 nucleotides: TGCGCCAGCAGCTCCCAGGATTACTATGGCTACACCTTC. Protein product: CASSSQDYYGYTF. This chain joins TRBV5-1 and TRBJ1-2; no firm D call. V was shortened by 3 bases and J by 3 bases, with 9 bases between the two germline ends. The V gene's germline CDR1 is SGHRS and CDR2 YFSETQ. This CDR3 has 13 amino acids.

There are many counts of this clone. V usage is TRBV12-5 and J usage is TRBJ2-2; TRBD1 agrees at 7 bases. Germline V gene lookup returns CDR1 LGHNT and CDR2 FRNRAP. The CDR3 contains 15 residues. V trimming: 4 bases; J trimming: 2 bases; junction bases outside the gene matches: 4. CDR3 DNA: TGTGCTAGTGGTTCCGACAGGGCCAACACCGGGGAGCTGTTTTTT. This gives the protein CASGSDRANTGELFF. The full variable domain, rest sourced from reference TRBV12-5 and TRBJ2-2, is DARVTQTPRHKVTEMGQEVTMRCQPILGHNTVFWYRQTMMQGLELLAYFRNRAPLDDSGMPKDRFSAEMPDATLATLKIQPSEPRDSAVYFCASGSDRANTGELFFGEGSRLTVL.

This clone came up many times. The chain couples TRBV20-1 to TRBJ2-1; the match to TRBD2 covers 8 bases. The germline V gene encodes CDR1 DFQATT and CDR2 SNEGSKA (reference sequence). CDR3 length: 13 residues. V was pared by 3 bases and J by 6 bases, with 4 bases of the junction left unmatched. The CDR3 is CSASYGRVNEQFF. The CDR3 DNA is TGCAGTGCTAGTTACGGGAGGGTCAATGAGCAGTTCTTC.

In its sample, this clone was seen many times. J is TRBJ2-5 and V is TRBV19; possibly TRBD1 or TRBD2 for D (5 bases each). The CDR3 has 15 amino acids. Looked up from germline, CDR1 is LNHDA and CDR2 is SQIVND (reference sequence). V shed 5 bases and J shed 0 bases, with 13 bases lying between them. In nucleotides, the CDR3 is TGTGCCAGTAGTCCCCTTGGGGGACACCAAGAGACCCAGTACTTC. Translated, it gives CASSPLGGHQETQYF.

This clone was seen a few times. The rearrangement links TRBV6-1 to TRBJ2-7; 7 nucleotides agree with TRBD1. This CDR3 is 12 amino acids long. Germline CDR1 and CDR2: MNHNS and SASEGT. J was trimmed by 6 bases and V by 6 bases; bases with no gene match: 5. The CDR3 coding sequence is TGTGCCAGCAGACAGGGGCCGGGCGAGCAGTACTTC. Translated, it gives CASRQGPGEQYF.